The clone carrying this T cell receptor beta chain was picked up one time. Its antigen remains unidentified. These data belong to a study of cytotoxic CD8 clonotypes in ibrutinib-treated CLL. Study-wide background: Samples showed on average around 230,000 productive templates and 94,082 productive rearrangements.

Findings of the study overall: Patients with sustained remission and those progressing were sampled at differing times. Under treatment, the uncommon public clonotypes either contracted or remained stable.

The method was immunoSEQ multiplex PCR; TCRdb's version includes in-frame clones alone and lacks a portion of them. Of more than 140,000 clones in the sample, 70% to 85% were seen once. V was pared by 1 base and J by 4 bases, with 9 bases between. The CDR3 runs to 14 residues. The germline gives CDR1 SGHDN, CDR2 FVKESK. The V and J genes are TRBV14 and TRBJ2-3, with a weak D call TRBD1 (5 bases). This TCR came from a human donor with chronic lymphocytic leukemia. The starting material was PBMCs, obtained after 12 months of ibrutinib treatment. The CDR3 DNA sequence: TGTGCCAGCAGCCAAGTCTTCAGGGCAGATACGCAGTATTTT. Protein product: CASSQVFRADTQYF.